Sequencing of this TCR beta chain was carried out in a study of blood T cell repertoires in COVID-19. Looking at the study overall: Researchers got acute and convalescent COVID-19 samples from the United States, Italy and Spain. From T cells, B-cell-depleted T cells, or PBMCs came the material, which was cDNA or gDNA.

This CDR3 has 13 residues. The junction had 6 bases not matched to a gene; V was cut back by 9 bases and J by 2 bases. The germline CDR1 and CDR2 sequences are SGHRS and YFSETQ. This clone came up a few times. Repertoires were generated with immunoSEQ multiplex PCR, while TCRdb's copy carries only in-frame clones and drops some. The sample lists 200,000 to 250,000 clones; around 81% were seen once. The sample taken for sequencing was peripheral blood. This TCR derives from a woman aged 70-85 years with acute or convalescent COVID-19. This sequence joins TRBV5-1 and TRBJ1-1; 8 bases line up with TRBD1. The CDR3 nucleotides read TGCGCCACCGCAGGGGGCGGAAACACTGAAGCTTTCTTT. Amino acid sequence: CATAGGGNTEAFF.